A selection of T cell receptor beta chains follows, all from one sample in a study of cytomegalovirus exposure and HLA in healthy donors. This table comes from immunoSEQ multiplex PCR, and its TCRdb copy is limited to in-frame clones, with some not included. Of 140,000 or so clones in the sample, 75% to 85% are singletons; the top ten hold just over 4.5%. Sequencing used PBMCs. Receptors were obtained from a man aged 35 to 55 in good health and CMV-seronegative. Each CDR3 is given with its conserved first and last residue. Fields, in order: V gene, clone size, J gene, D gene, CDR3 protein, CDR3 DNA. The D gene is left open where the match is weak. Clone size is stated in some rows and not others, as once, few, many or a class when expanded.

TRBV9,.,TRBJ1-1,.,CASSVAPTLNTEAFF,TGTGCCAGCAGCGTAGCTCCCACATTAAACACTGAAGCTTTCTTT
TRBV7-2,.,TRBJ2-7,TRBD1,CASSLRWDRLYHEQYF,TGTGCCAGCAGCTTACGGTGGGACAGGCTTTACCACGAGCAGTACTTC
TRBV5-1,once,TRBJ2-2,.,CASSLAGVNTGELFF,TGCGCCAGCAGCTTGGCCGGGGTAAACACCGGGGAGCTGTTTTTT
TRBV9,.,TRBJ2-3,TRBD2,CASSPGGTRADTQYF,TGTGCCAGCAGCCCCGGGGGGACTAGGGCAGATACGCAGTATTTT
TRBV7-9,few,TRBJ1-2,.,CASSLATPGGGYTF,TGTGCCAGCAGCTTAGCGACGCCTGGAGGTGGCTACACCTTC
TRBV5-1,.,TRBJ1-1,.,CASRAGARGTEAFF,TGCGCCAGCAGGGCAGGGGCCCGGGGTACTGAAGCTTTCTTT
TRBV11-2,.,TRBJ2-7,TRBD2,CASSPQAGGLSYEQYF,TGTGCCAGCAGCCCCCAAGCGGGGGGCCTGTCCTACGAGCAGTACTTC
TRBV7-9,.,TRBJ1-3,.,CASSLRGLDTIYF,TGTGCCAGCAGCTTAAGGGGCCTGGACACCATATATTTT
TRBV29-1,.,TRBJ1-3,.,CSVEDGFSRDTIYF,TGCAGCGTTGAAGACGGTTTTAGCAGGGACACCATATATTTT
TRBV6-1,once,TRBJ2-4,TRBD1,CASSEWTGGSKNIQYF,TGTGCCAGCAGTGAGTGGACAGGGGGATCCAAAAACATTCAGTACTTC
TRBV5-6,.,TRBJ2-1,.,CASSLLGGTKAYNEQFF,TGTGCCAGCAGCTTATTGGGCGGGACCAAAGCCTACAATGAGCAGTTCTTC
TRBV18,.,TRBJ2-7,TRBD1,CASSSGQGSRLEQYF,TGTGCCAGCTCATCTGGACAGGGGAGCCGTCTCGAGCAGTACTTC
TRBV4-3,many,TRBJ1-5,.,CASSQDVSRNQPQHF,TGCGCCAGCAGCCAAGATGTGTCCAGAAATCAGCCCCAGCATTTT
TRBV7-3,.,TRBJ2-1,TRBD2,CASSLMGTSPGANEQFF,TGTGCCAGCAGCTTAATGGGGACTAGCCCGGGGGCCAATGAGCAGTTCTTC
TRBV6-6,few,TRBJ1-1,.,CASSYKGEPEAFF,TGTGCCAGCAGTTACAAGGGGGAACCTGAAGCTTTCTTT
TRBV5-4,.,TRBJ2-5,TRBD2,CASSSSGGGAQKTQYF,TGTGCCAGCAGCTCTTCTGGCGGGGGGGCCCAAAAGACCCAGTACTTC
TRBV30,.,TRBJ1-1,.,CAWRLDPNTEAFF,TGTGCCTGGAGATTAGATCCGAACACTGAAGCTTTCTTT
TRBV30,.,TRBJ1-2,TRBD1,CAWSGQGIAYGYTF,TGTGCCTGGAGCGGACAGGGCATAGCCTACGGCTACACCTTC
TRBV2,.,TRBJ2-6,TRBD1,CASSRQGVGLSGANVLTF,TGTGCCAGCAGCCGACAGGGGGTAGGTCTCTCTGGGGCCAACGTCCTGACTTTC
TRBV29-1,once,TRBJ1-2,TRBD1,CSVEDSRTGKGYTF,TGCAGCGTTGAAGATAGTAGGACAGGGAAAGGCTACACCTTC
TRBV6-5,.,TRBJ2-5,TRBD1,CASRPGTGALKTQYF,TGTGCCAGCAGGCCCGGGACAGGGGCGTTGAAGACCCAGTACTTC
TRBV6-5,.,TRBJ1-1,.,CASKPQGQGTEAFF,TGTGCCAGCAAGCCACAGGGACAAGGGACTGAAGCTTTCTTT
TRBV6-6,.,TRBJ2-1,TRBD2,CASSCPGLATDEQFF,TGTGCCAGCAGTTGCCCGGGACTAGCAACGGATGAGCAGTTCTTC
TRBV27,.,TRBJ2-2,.,CASSLGRSSTGELFF,TGTGCCAGCAGTTTAGGCAGGTCCTCCACCGGGGAGCTGTTTTTT
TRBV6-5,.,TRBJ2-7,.,CASFQRGRGSYEQYF,TGTGCCAGCTTTCAAAGAGGCAGGGGATCCTACGAGCAGTACTTC
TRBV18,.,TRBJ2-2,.,CASSVQAAGELFF,TGTGCCAGCTCAGTACAGGCGGCCGGGGAGCTGTTTTTT
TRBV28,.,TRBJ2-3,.,CASSLMTTLPSDTQYF,TGTGCCAGCAGTTTAATGACTACCCTCCCCTCAGATACGCAGTATTTT
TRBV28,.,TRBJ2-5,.,CASSFSTGRAVFQYF,TGTGCCAGCAGTTTCAGCACAGGGCGCGCGGTTTTCCAGTACTTC
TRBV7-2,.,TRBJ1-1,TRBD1,CASSLARTGEGRAFF,TGTGCCAGCAGCTTAGCTCGGACAGGGGAGGGTCGAGCTTTCTTT
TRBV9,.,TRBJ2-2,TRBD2,CASSVAQGGGAVRGELFF,TGTGCCAGCAGCGTAGCCCAGGGCGGGGGGGCCGTTCGCGGGGAGCTGTTTTTT
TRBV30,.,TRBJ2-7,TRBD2,CAWRVGGAVRIYEQYF,TGTGCCTGGAGGGTCGGGGGGGCAGTTAGGATCTACGAGCAGTACTTC
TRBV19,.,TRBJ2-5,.,CASSISGLGETQYF,TGTGCCAGTAGTATATCAGGGTTAGGAGAGACCCAGTACTTC
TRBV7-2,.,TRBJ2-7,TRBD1,CASSARGGRDRDHYEQYF,TGTGCCAGCAGCGCAAGAGGGGGACGGGACAGGGACCACTACGAGCAGTACTTC
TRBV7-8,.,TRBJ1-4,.,CASSLKLGTTNEKLFF,TGTGCCAGCAGCTTAAAACTAGGGACAACTAATGAAAAACTGTTTTTT
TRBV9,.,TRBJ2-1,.,CASSPGYPGPVYNEQFF,TGTGCCAGCAGCCCTGGGTACCCGGGTCCCGTATACAATGAGCAGTTCTTC
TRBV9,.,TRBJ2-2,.,CASSVRATNTGELFF,TGTGCCAGCAGCGTACGAGCTACGAACACCGGGGAGCTGTTTTTT
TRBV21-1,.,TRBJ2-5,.,CASSKDFPGGYQETQYF,TGTGCCAGCAGCAAAGATTTTCCAGGGGGGTACCAAGAGACCCAGTACTTC
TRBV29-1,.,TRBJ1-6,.,CSVKGESGPNSPLHF,TGCAGCGTTAAGGGGGAGTCAGGGCCTAATTCACCCCTCCACTTT
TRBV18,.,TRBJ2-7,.,CASSPLDLYEQYF,TGTGCCAGCTCACCGCTAGACTTATACGAGCAGTACTTC
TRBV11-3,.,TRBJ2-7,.,CASSLGGNSYEQYF,TGTGCCAGCAGCTTAGGAGGCAACTCCTACGAGCAGTACTTC
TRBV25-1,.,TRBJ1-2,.,CASSEDSKRGYTF,TGTGCCAGCAGTGAGGACTCTAAGCGGGGCTACACCTTC
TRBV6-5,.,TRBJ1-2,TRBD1,CASSRGGSYGYTF,TGTGCCAGCAGCCGAGGGGGCAGCTATGGCTACACCTTC
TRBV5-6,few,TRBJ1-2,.,CASRAYAYGYTF,TGTGCCAGCAGAGCCTACGCCTATGGCTACACCTTC
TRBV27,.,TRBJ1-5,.,CASSPEGNQPQHF,TGTGCCAGCAGTCCCGAGGGCAATCAGCCCCAGCATTTT
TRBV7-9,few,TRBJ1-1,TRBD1,CASSSRTGVGTTEAFF,TGTGCCAGCAGCTCCAGGACAGGGGTCGGGACTACTGAAGCTTTCTTT
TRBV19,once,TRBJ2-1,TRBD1,CASSMGQVNEQFF,TGTGCCAGTAGTATGGGACAGGTCAATGAGCAGTTCTTC
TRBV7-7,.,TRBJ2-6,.,CASSLGAAGSGANVLTF,TGTGCCAGCAGCTTAGGGGCCGCGGGCTCTGGGGCCAACGTCCTGACTTTC
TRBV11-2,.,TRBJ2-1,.,CASSSAGSGRRDEQFF,TGTGCCAGCAGCTCCGCCGGGAGCGGCCGTAGGGATGAGCAGTTCTTC
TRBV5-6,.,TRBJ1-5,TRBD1,CASSLAGTGTRGDQPQHF,TGTGCCAGCAGCTTGGCTGGGACAGGGACGAGGGGAGATCAGCCCCAGCATTTT
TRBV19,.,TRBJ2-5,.,CASSIPQETQYF,TGTGCCAGTAGTATCCCACAAGAGACCCAGTACTTC
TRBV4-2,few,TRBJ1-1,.,CASSQDPGGILEAFF,TGTGCCAGCAGCCAAGATCCGGGTGGCATACTTGAAGCTTTCTTT